Below, 21 T cell receptor beta chains from the same sample are listed, as sequenced in a study of T cells in women clearing cervical HPV infection. Sequencing used immunoSEQ multiplex PCR; TCRdb keeps in-frame clones, though not all of them. This listing includes around 19,000 clones. The sample taken for sequencing was blood buffy coat. All receptors come from a woman aged 18 to 75 with a cervical HPV16 infection that either progressed to CIN3+ or cleared (not recorded which).

With respect to this clone: The read terminates 3 residues before the CDR3 end, so the remaining end is supplied by the germline J gene. The chain employs TRBV2 and TRBJ2-7; tentatively, D is TRBD1 (5 bases). The CDR3 is made up of 13 amino acids. Per germline, CDR1 SNHLY and CDR2 FYNNEI. Trimming shortened V by 2 bases and J by 5 bases, and 10 bases separated the two germline ends. CDR3 amino acids: CASSEQGLNEQYF. CDR3 DNA (partial): TGTGCCAGCAGTGAACAGGGTCTCAACGAG.

Remarks on this clone: With the read ending 3 residues before the CDR3 end, the germline J gene is used to fill in that end. J is TRBJ1-3 and V is TRBV20-1; D gene ambiguous. The V gene lost 0 bases and the J gene lost 1 base, with 16 bases spanning the gap. The CDR3 sequence is 17 residues long. From germline, CDR1 is DFQATT and CDR2 SNEGSKA (reference sequence). CDR3 sequence: CSARDALRSLSGNTIYF. The part of the CDR3 DNA that was read is TGCAGTGCTAGAGATGCACTCCGTTCCTTATCTGGAAACACC.

To note about this clone: The CDR3 end falls 3 residues outside the read, so it is completed with the germline J gene. This sequence joins TRBV10-3 and TRBJ1-1, with D perhaps matching TRBD1 (6 bases). The ends were cut back, 7 bases at V and 7 bases at J, with 19 bases in the middle. Germline V gene lookup returns CDR1 ENHRY and CDR2 SYGVKD. This CDR3 has 14 amino acids. CDR3 sequence reads: CAITPTGKGDEAFF. The sequenced CDR3 bases are TGTGCCATCACCCCCACAGGGAAGGGGGATGAA.

Remarks on this clone: The observed sequence ends 3 residues before the CDR3 terminus, with the missing tail filled in from the germline J gene. The V and J genes are TRBV29-1 and TRBJ2-4, with D possibly matching TRBD2 (6 bases). The CDR3 covers 18 residues. Per the germline V gene, CDR1 is SQVTM and CDR2 is ANQGSEA. CDR3 in amino acids: CSVGGSMLRGGLVRGQYF. The sequenced CDR3 bases are TGCAGCGTCGGGGGTTCAATGTTGAGGGGTGGGTTGGTGAGAGGT.

In the case of this clone: The read falls 3 residues short of the CDR3 end, and the missing part is taken from the germline J gene. The rearrangement links TRBV20-1 to TRBJ1-2; TRBD1 aligns across 8 bases. Germline values: CDR1 DFQATT, CDR2 SNEGSKA (reference sequence). This CDR3 has 13 residues. Incomplete CDR3 DNA: TGCAGTGCACAGGGGGGGGTCCAAGAGACC. It encodes CSAQGGVQET. The entire CDR3 sequence reads CSAQGGVQETYTF.

In the case of this clone: The read ends 3 residues shy of where the CDR3 ends; the end is completed using the germline J gene. This sequence joins TRBV7-9 and TRBJ1-2, with D possibly being TRBD1 (6 bases). There are 15 residues in the CDR3. Germline V CDR1 and CDR2: SEHNR, FQNEAQ (reference sequence). The CDR3 reads CASSLGGGASYDYTF. The sequenced CDR3 bases are TGTGCCAGCAGCTTAGGCGGGGGCGCTTCCTACGAC.

The CDR3 sequence is CASSLGGGVNHEQYF. The CDR3 DNA, read in part, is TGTGCCAGCAGCTTAGGGGGGGGCGTTAACCACGAG. The V and J genes are TRBV7-6 and TRBJ2-7, with D tentatively TRBD2 (7 bases). The read terminates 3 residues before the CDR3 end, so the remaining end is supplied by the germline J gene. Germline V gives CDR1 SGHVS, CDR2 FNYEAQ. The CDR3 is 15 amino acids. The V end was cut by 1 base, the J end by 5 bases, with 15 bases between.

The sequenced CDR3 bases are TGTGCCAGCTCACCATCAGCCTACGAG. It encodes CASSPSAYE. The CDR3, in full, reads CASSPSAYEQYF. The chain joins TRBV18 to TRBJ2-7, with unresolved D. The read stops 3 residues short of the end of the CDR3; the missing end is completed from the germline J gene. The CDR3 has 12 residues. CDR1 KGHSH and CDR2 LQKENI come from the germline V gene. V lost 2 bases and J lost 2, with 4 bases in between.

On this clone itself: The DNA ends 3 residues before the CDR3 does, and the rest of the CDR3 is filled in from the germline J gene. This chain links TRBV7-9 with TRBJ2-5; maybe TRBD1 (5 bases). Germline loops: CDR1 SEHNR, CDR2 FQNEAQ (reference sequence). V was pared by 1 base and J by 5 bases, with 14 bases between. This CDR3 has 15 residues. The CDR3 loop is CASSLGAGGAETQYF. Partial CDR3 DNA: TGTGCCAGCAGCTTAGGGGCAGGTGGGGCCGAGACC. The complete variable domain, with remaining parts taken from reference TRBV7-9 and TRBJ2-5, reads DTGVSQNPRHKITKRGQNVTFRCDPISEHNRLYWYRQTLGQGPEFLTYFQNEAQLEKSRLLSDRFSAERPKGSFSTLEIQRTEQGDSAMYLCASSLGAGGAETQYFGPGTRLLVL.

Notes on this clone: From the germline J gene comes the end of the CDR3, since the read stops 3 residues before it. The chain employs TRBV7-2 and TRBJ1-1; 7 positions match TRBD1. The CDR3 sequence is 15 residues long. Germline values: CDR1 SGHTA, CDR2 FQGNSA. The J segment lost 2 bases and the V segment lost 5 bases, leaving 8 bases of the junction unmatched. This chain's CDR3 is CASSTGDSTNTEAFF. The CDR3 bases that were read are TGTGCCAGCAGCACAGGGGACAGCACAAACACTGAA. Variable domain in full (rest from reference TRBV7-2 and TRBJ1-1): GAGVSQSPSNKVTEKGKDVELRCDPISGHTALYWYRQSLGQGLEFLIYFQGNSAPDKSGLPSDRFSAERTGGSVSTLTIQRTQQEDSAVYLCASSTGDSTNTEAFFGQGTRLTVV.

As concerns this clone: Read coverage stops 3 residues before the CDR3 terminus; the germline J gene supplies the remainder. The rearrangement links TRBV30 to TRBJ1-6, with 10 nucleotides matching TRBD1. The CDR3 is 14 amino acids. Germline CDR1 and CDR2: GTSNPN and SVGIG (reference sequence). J gave up 11 bases and V 5 bases, and 9 bases lay outside the gene matches. The covered CDR3 bases are TGTGCCTGGGACCGACAGGGGGCTGTGACACCC. It codes for CAWDRQGAVTP. The full CDR3 protein reads CAWDRQGAVTPLHF.

Regarding this clone: The read stops 3 residues short of the end of the CDR3; the missing end is completed from the germline J gene. This chain links TRBV5-6 with TRBJ2-3; TRBD1 matches at 7 bases. The CDR3 has 13 amino acids. CDR1 is SGHDT, CDR2 YYEEEE, per germline. Incomplete CDR3 DNA: TGTGCCAGCAGCAGCGACAGGGAGCAGACG. Translating it yields CASSSDREQT. The whole CDR3 reads CASSSDREQTQYF.

Points on this clone: The read finishes 3 residues shy of the CDR3 end, and the germline J gene is used to complete it. The genes are TRBV2 and TRBJ2-3; 8 bases align to TRBD2. Germline V gives CDR1 SNHLY, CDR2 FYNNEI. The CDR3 sequence is 13 residues long. The V gene end was trimmed by 8 bases and the J gene end by 2 bases; junction bases not matched to a gene: 3. This CDR3 is CASSGGHTDTQYF. The sequenced part of the CDR3 DNA is TGTGCCAGCTCGGGGGGGCACACAGATACG.

Comment on this clone: The observed sequence ends 3 residues before the CDR3 terminus, with the missing tail filled in from the germline J gene. V is TRBV19 and J is TRBJ2-1; the D gene is possibly TRBD1 (5 bases). Looked up from germline, CDR1 is LNHDA and CDR2 is SQIVND (reference sequence). There are 14 residues in the CDR3. V was trimmed by 7 bases and J by 9 bases, leaving 19 bases between them. CDR3 DNA, as far as it was read: TGTGCCAGTAAACCCGTCTTAGGGGTTGGTGAG. Translating it yields CASKPVLGVGE. The whole CDR3 sequence reads CASKPVLGVGEQFF.

The CDR3 bases that were read are TGTGCTAGTTGGTCCAGGGACACTGAA. Encoded protein: CASWSRDTE. The complete CDR3 sequence is CASWSRDTEAFF. The V gene is TRBV12-5, the J gene TRBJ1-1; possible D gene TRBD1, 5 bases. The missing CDR3 end, 3 residues past where the read stops, is filled in from the germline J gene. Germline CDR1 LGHNT, CDR2 FRNRAP. V shed 8 bases and J shed 3 bases, with 10 bases lying between them. The CDR3 has 12 amino acids.

About this clone: The read falls 3 residues short of the CDR3 end, and the missing part is taken from the germline J gene. The chain carries TRBV2 and TRBJ2-5; tentative D call: TRBD2 (7 bases). The germline V gene has CDR1 SNHLY and CDR2 FYNNEI. V was cut by 5 bases and J by 2 bases, with 12 bases left in between. The CDR3 totals 14 residues. This CDR3 reads CASSTQGGQETQYF. The part of the CDR3 DNA that was read is TGTGCCAGCAGTACACAGGGAGGGCAAGAGACC.

About this clone itself: The observed sequence ends 3 residues before the CDR3 terminus, with the missing tail filled in from the germline J gene. The chain joins TRBV7-9 to TRBJ1-5, with a tentative D call TRBD1 (6 bases). The V and J ends lost 3 bases and 6 bases respectively, with 15 bases between them. This CDR3 has 15 amino acids. The V gene's germline CDR1 is SEHNR and CDR2 FQNEAQ (reference sequence). CDR3 bases read: TGTGCCAGCAGCTTGGGGCAGGGGATTCCTCAGCCC. This gives the protein CASSLGQGIPQP. The CDR3 in full is CASSLGQGIPQPQHF.

On this clone itself: From the germline J gene comes the end of the CDR3, since the read stops 3 residues before it. The gene calls are TRBV2 and TRBJ2-3, with 9 bases matching TRBD2. The length of the CDR3 is 15 residues. After removal of 3 bases from V and 6 bases from J, the junction contained 7 bases not matched to a gene. The V gene's germline CDR1 is SNHLY and CDR2 FYNNEI. CDR3 sequence: CASSEERGAGDTQYF. Incomplete CDR3 DNA: TGTGCCAGCAGTGAGGAGCGGGGGGCCGGGGATACG. The full variable domain, rest sourced from reference TRBV2 and TRBJ2-3, is EPEVTQTPSHQVTQMGQEVILRCVPISNHLYFYWYRQILGQKVEFLVSFYNNEISEKSEIFDDQFSVERPDGSNFTLKIRSTKLEDSAMYFCASSEERGAGDTQYFGPGTRLTVL.

This clone is classed as medium-sized by frequency. Coverage ceases 3 residues before the CDR3 finishes, and the germline J gene fills in the end. The genes are TRBV18 and TRBJ1-4, with 9 bases that match TRBD1. This CDR3 region has 14 residues. The V gene's germline CDR1 is KGHSH and CDR2 LQKENI. Partial CDR3 DNA: TGTGCCAGCTCACGGACAGGGGACGCCGAGAAA. Protein product: CASSRTGDAEK. The full CDR3 protein is CASSRTGDAEKLFF.

As for this clone: The sequence runs out 3 residues before the end of the CDR3; the remainder is reconstructed from the germline J gene. V usage is TRBV18 and J usage is TRBJ2-7; D perhaps matches TRBD1 (5 bases). The germline CDR1 and CDR2 sequences are KGHSH and LQKENI. The CDR3 extends over 14 amino acids. Trimming pared 3 bases from V and 3 bases from J, leaving 12 bases between. The CDR3: CASSPIQALYEQYF. The sequenced CDR3 bases are TGTGCCAGCTCACCGATACAGGCCCTCTACGAG.

As concerns this clone: Coverage ceases 3 residues before the CDR3 finishes, and the germline J gene fills in the end. This sequence joins TRBV27 and TRBJ2-7; D unresolved. CDR1 is MNHEY and CDR2 is SMNVEV in the germline V gene (reference sequence). The V end was cut by 4 bases, the J end by 3 bases, with 4 bases between. The CDR3 is made up of 11 amino acids. Incomplete CDR3 DNA: TGTGCCAGCAGTTCCCTCTACGAG. Translated, it gives CASSSLYE. The whole CDR3 protein reads CASSSLYEQYF.